This is a list of T cell receptor beta chains from one sample in a study of T cells in localized non-small cell lung cancer. Some clones are missing from TCRdb's copy, which holds only in-frame ones; the method was immunoSEQ multiplex PCR. The sample has around 33,000 clones; around 88% are singletons. Source: peripheral blood, taken before any cancer treatment. The receptors derive from a woman between 35 and 75 years old with stage I lung adenocarcinoma. The CDR3 runs from the conserved cysteine through the conserved F or W. Each record gives: clone size, V gene, J gene, D gene, CDR3 protein, CDR3 DNA. D genes are given only for firm matches. Rows may omit the clone size; those that give it use once, few, many or a size class.

.	TRBV6-4	TRBJ2-6	.	CASSDSYSGANVLTF	TGTGCCAGCAGTGACTCCTACTCTGGGGCCAACGTCCTGACTTTC
once	TRBV5-1	TRBJ2-7	TRBD1	CASNVRQGAYEQYF	TGCGCCAGCAATGTTCGACAGGGAGCCTACGAGCAGTACTTC
.	TRBV4-1	TRBJ2-6	TRBD1	CASSLGQGALSGANVLTF	TGCGCCAGCAGCCTTGGACAGGGGGCTCTCTCTGGGGCCAACGTCCTGACTTTC
.	TRBV28	TRBJ1-2	.	CASSLDGGRRGYTF	TGTGCCAGCAGTTTAGACGGGGGCCGTCGGGGCTACACCTTC
.	TRBV15	TRBJ1-5	.	CATSRDLSGHRAQHF	TGTGCCACCAGCAGAGATCTTTCCGGGCACCGGGCCCAGCATTTT
.	TRBV6-5	TRBJ1-2	.	CASSSYKGRGYTF	TGTGCCAGCAGTTCGTATAAGGGGCGAGGCTACACCTTC
.	TRBV5-4	TRBJ1-2	TRBD1	CASSDRAKPHTF	TGTGCCAGCAGCGACAGGGCGAAACCGCACACCTTC
.	TRBV5-1	TRBJ1-3	TRBD1	CASSPGQLGNTIYF	TGCGCCAGCAGCCCGGGACAGCTGGGAAACACCATATATTTT
.	TRBV7-2	TRBJ1-2	TRBD1	CASSIDRAYGYTF	TGTGCCAGCAGCATAGACAGGGCGTATGGCTACACCTTC
once	TRBV7-2	TRBJ1-2	TRBD1	CASSRTGTNYGYTF	TGTGCCAGCAGCCGGACAGGGACAAACTATGGCTACACCTTC
few	TRBV6-1	TRBJ1-5	TRBD1	CASTLTGVDQPQHF	TGTGCCAGCACCTTGACAGGGGTAGATCAGCCCCAGCATTTT
.	TRBV6-5	TRBJ1-5	.	CASSDTRSNQPQHF	TGTGCCAGCAGTGATACCAGGTCCAATCAGCCCCAGCATTTT
.	TRBV6-1	TRBJ1-3	.	CASARGTGNTIYF	TGTGCCAGCGCCCGGGGCACTGGAAACACCATATATTTT
few	TRBV4-2	TRBJ2-4	.	CASSPRTDAGVSNIQYF	TGTGCCAGCAGCCCGAGAACCGACGCAGGGGTATCGAACATTCAGTACTTC
.	TRBV6-1	TRBJ1-2	.	CASSGGRGSYGYTF	TGTGCCAGCAGTGGGGGACGGGGAAGCTATGGCTACACCTTC
.	TRBV30	TRBJ1-1	.	CACRVPGPEAFF	TGTGCCTGCCGAGTGCCGGGGCCTGAAGCTTTCTTT
once	TRBV5-1	TRBJ2-5	TRBD2	CASSFELAGQETQYF	TGCGCCAGCAGCTTTGAACTAGCGGGGCAAGAGACCCAGTACTTC
.	TRBV19	TRBJ2-5	.	CASSVTGVLETQYF	TGTGCCAGTAGTGTAACCGGGGTTTTGGAGACCCAGTACTTC
.	TRBV6-4	TRBJ2-2	.	CASSGARTGELFF	TGTGCCAGCAGTGGGGCTAGGACCGGGGAGCTGTTTTTT
.	TRBV14	TRBJ2-7	.	CASSQDAGGIYEQYF	TGTGCCAGCAGCCAAGATGCCGGGGGAATCTACGAGCAGTACTTC
.	TRBV5-4	TRBJ1-5	.	CASSLQGRDQPQHF	TGTGCCAGCAGCTTACAGGGTAGGGACCAGCCCCAGCATTTT
few	TRBV6-4	TRBJ1-1	.	CASSEDRENTEAFF	TGTGCCAGCAGTGAAGACAGAGAAAACACTGAAGCTTTCTTT
.	TRBV5-1	TRBJ2-7	TRBD1	CASSMMTGSHEQYF	TGCGCCAGCAGCATGATGACAGGGTCACACGAGCAGTACTTC
few	TRBV30	TRBJ2-3	.	CAWSHTDTQYF	TGTGCCTGGAGCCACACAGATACGCAGTATTTT
.	TRBV7-8	TRBJ1-3	.	CASSLTYSSGNTIYF	TGTGCCAGCAGCTTGACATATAGCTCTGGAAACACCATATATTTT
.	TRBV5-5	TRBJ1-1	.	CASSLLPEHTNTEAFF	TGTGCCAGCAGCTTGCTCCCAGAGCACACGAACACTGAAGCTTTCTTT
.	TRBV28	TRBJ1-2	TRBD1	CASSWDSGGNYGYTF	TGTGCCAGCAGCTGGGACTCAGGGGGTAACTATGGCTACACCTTC
once	TRBV7-9	TRBJ1-2	TRBD1	CASSRGTDLEGYTF	TGTGCCAGCAGCCGCGGGACAGATCTTGAGGGCTACACCTTC
.	TRBV5-6	TRBJ1-3	.	CASSPHSGNTIYF	TGTGCCAGCAGCCCGCACTCTGGAAACACCATATATTTT
.	TRBV28	TRBJ1-1	.	CASSPRPRGGRSPEAFF	TGTGCCAGCAGTCCAAGACCCCGGGGGGGCCGTTCCCCTGAAGCTTTCTTT
.	TRBV7-3	TRBJ1-2	.	CASSSMNYGYTF	TGTGCCAGCAGCTCCATGAACTATGGCTACACCTTC
.	TRBV28	TRBJ1-2	.	CASSLNWGPSDYGYTF	TGTGCCAGCAGCCTGAACTGGGGACCGAGTGACTATGGCTACACCTTC
.	TRBV7-2	TRBJ1-4	.	CASSLEGHPHSAANEKLFF	TGTGCCAGCAGCTTAGAAGGACACCCCCACTCTGCCGCCAATGAAAAACTGTTTTTT
.	TRBV5-5	TRBJ2-3	.	CASSLELTLGGDTQYF	TGTGCCAGCAGCTTGGAATTGACCCTTGGGGGAGATACGCAGTATTTT
few	TRBV4-3	TRBJ1-2	.	CASSQGVAGTAGGYTF	TGCGCCAGCAGCCAAGGCGTGGCAGGGACGGCCGGTGGCTACACCTTC
.	TRBV11-2	TRBJ2-3	TRBD2	CASSLAPSGGADTQYF	TGTGCCAGCAGCTTAGCGCCTAGCGGGGGGGCCGATACGCAGTATTTT
.	TRBV7-2	TRBJ2-3	TRBD1	CASSRTGTGGWDTQYF	TGTGCCAGCAGCAGGACCGGGACAGGGGGTTGGGATACGCAGTATTTT
few	TRBV7-9	TRBJ1-3	.	CASSLQGGNTIYF	TGTGCCAGCAGCTTACAAGGTGGAAACACCATATATTTT
few	TRBV9	TRBJ1-1	.	CASSVDVMNTEAFF	TGTGCCAGCAGCGTAGACGTCATGAACACTGAAGCTTTCTTT